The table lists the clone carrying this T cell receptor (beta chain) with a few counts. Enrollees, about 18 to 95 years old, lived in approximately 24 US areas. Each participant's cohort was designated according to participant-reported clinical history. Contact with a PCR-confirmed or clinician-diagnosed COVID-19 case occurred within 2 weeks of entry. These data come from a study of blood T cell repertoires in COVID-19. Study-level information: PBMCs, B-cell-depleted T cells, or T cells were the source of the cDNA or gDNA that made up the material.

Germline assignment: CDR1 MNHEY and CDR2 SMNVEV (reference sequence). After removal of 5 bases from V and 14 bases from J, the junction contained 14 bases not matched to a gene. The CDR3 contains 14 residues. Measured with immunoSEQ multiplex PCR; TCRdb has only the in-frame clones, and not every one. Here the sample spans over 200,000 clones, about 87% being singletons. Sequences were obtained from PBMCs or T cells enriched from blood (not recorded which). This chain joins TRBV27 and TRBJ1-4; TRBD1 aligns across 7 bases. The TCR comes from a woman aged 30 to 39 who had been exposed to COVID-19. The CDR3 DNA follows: TGTGCCAGCAGTCCTGACAGGGATTACGGGTTCCTGTTTTTT. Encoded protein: CASSPDRDYGFLFF.